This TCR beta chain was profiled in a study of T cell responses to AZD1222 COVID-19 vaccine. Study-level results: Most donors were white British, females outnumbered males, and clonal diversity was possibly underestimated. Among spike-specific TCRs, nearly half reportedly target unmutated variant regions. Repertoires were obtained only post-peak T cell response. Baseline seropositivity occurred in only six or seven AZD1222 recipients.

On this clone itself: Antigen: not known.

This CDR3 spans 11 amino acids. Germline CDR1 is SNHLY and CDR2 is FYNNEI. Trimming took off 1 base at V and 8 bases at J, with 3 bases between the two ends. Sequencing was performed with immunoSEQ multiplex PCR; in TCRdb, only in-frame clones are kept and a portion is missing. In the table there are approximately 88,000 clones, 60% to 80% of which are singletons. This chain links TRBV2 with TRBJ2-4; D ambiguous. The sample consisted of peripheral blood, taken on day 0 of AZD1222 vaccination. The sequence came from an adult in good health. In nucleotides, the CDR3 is TGTGCCAGCAGTGAAGGGTACATTCAGTACTTC. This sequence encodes CASSEGYIQYF. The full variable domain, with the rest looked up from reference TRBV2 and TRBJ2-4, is EPEVTQTPSHQVTQMGQEVILRCVPISNHLYFYWYRQILGQKVEFLVSFYNNEISEKSEIFDDQFSVERPDGSNFTLKIRSTKLEDSAMYFCASSEGYIQYFGAGTRLSVL.